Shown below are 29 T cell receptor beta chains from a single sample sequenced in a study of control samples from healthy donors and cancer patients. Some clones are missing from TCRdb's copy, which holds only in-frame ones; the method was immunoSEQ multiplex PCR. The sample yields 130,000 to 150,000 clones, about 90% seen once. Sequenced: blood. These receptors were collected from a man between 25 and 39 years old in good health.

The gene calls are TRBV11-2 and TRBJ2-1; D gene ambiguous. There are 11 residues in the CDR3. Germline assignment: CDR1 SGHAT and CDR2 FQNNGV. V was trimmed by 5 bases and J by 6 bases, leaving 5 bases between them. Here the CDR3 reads CASSPRNEQFF. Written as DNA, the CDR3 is TGTGCCAGCAGCCCCCGCAATGAGCAGTTCTTC.

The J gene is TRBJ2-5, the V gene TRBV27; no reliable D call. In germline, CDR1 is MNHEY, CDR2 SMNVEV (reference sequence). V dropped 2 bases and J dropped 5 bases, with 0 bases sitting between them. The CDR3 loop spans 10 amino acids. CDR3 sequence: CASSLETQYF. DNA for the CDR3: TGTGCCAGCAGTTTAGAGACCCAGTACTTC.

CDR3: CASSFPGEQYF. CDR3 nucleotide sequence: TGTGCCAGCAGTTTTCCCGGCGAGCAGTACTTC. The V call is TRBV28, the J call TRBJ2-7; D is uncertain. The germline V gene has CDR1 MDHEN and CDR2 SYDVKM. The length of the CDR3 is 11 residues. Trimming left V 3 bases short and J 6 bases short, with 6 bases between.

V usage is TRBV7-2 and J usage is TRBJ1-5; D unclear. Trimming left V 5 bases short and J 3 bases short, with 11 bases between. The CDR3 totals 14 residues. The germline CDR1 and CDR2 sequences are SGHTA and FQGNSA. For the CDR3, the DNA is TGTGCCAGCAGCCCGTTGACCTTCAATCAGCCCCAGCATTTT. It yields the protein CASSPLTFNQPQHF. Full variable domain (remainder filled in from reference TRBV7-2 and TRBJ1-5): GAGVSQSPSNKVTEKGKDVELRCDPISGHTALYWYRQSLGQGLEFLIYFQGNSAPDKSGLPSDRFSAERTGGSVSTLTIQRTQQEDSAVYLCASSPLTFNQPQHFGDGTRLSIL.

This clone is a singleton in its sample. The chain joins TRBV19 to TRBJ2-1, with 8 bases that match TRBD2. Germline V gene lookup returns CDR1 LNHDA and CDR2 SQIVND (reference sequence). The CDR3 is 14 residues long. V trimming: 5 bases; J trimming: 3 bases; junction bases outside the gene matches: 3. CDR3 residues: CASSSGGLYNEQFF. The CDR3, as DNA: TGTGCCAGTAGTTCGGGGGGGCTCTACAATGAGCAGTTCTTC.

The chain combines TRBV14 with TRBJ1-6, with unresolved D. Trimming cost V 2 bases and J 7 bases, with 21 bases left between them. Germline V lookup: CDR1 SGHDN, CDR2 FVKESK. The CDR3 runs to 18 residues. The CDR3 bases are TGTGCCAGCAGCCAAAGATTGCCCCTCATAAGGAGGAATTCACCCCTCCACTTT. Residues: CASSQRLPLIRRNSPLHF.

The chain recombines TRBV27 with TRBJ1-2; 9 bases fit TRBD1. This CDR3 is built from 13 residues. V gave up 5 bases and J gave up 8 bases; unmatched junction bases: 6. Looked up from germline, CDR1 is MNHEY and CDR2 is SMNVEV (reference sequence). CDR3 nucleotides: TGTGCCAGCAGTCCCTCCGGGACAGGGGGCTACACCTTC. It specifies CASSPSGTGGYTF.

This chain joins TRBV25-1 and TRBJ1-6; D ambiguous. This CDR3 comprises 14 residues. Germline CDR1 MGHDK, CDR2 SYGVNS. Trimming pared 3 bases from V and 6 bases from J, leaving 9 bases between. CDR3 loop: CASSEAEINSPLHF. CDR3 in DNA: TGTGCCAGCAGTGAGGCGGAGATTAATTCACCCCTCCACTTT.

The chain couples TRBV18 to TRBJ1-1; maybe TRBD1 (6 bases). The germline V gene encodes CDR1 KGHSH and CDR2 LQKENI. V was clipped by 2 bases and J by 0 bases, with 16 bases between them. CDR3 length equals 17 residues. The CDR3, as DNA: TGTGCCAGCTCACCAATTTTGGCAGGGGAATTGAACACTGAAGCTTTCTTT. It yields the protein CASSPILAGELNTEAFF.

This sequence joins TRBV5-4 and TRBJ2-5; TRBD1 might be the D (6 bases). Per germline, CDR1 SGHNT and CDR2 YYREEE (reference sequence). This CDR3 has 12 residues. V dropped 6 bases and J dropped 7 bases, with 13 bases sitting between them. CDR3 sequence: CASTDRIGTQYF. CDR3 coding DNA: TGTGCCAGCACAGACAGGATTGGGACCCAGTACTTC.

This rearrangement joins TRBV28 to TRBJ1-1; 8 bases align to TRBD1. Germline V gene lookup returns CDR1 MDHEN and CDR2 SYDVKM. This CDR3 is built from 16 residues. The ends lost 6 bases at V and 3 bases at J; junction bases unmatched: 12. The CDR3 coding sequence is TGTGCCAGCAGCCCTCTTACAGGGGGTCGGGACACTGAAGCTTTCTTT. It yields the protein CASSPLTGGRDTEAFF.

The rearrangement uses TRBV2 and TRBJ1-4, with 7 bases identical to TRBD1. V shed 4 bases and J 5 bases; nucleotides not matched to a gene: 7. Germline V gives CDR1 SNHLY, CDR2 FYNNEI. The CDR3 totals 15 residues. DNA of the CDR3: TGTGCCAGCAGTGGCAGGGGGAGGGGGAATGAAAAACTGTTTTTT. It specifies CASSGRGRGNEKLFF. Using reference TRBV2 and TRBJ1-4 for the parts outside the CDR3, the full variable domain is EPEVTQTPSHQVTQMGQEVILRCVPISNHLYFYWYRQILGQKVEFLVSFYNNEISEKSEIFDDQFSVERPDGSNFTLKIRSTKLEDSAMYFCASSGRGRGNEKLFFGSGTQLSVL.

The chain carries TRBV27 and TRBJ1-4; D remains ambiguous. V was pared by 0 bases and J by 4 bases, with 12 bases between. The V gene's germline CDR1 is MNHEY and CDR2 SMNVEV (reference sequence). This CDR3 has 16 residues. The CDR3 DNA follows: TGTGCCAGCAGTTTATCGTGGCAGAGTTTTAATGAAAAACTGTTTTTT. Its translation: CASSLSWQSFNEKLFF.

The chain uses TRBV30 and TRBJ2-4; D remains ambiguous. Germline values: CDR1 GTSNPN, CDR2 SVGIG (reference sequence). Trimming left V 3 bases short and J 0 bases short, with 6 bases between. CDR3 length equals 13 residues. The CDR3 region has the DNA TGTGCCTGGAGAGGATTAGCCAAAAACATTCAGTACTTC. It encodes CAWRGLAKNIQYF. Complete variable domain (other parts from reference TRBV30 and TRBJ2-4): SQTIHQWPATLVQPVGSPLSLECTVEGTSNPNLYWYRQAAGRGLQLLFYSVGIGQISSEVPQNLSASRPQDRQFILSSKKLLLSDSGFYLCAWRGLAKNIQYFGAGTRLSVL.

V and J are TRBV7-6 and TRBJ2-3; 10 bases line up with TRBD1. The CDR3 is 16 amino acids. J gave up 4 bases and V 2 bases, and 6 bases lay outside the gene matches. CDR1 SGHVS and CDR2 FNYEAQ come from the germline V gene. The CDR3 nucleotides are TGTGCCAGCAGCTTATTCGGGACAGGGGTGTCAGATACGCAGTATTTT. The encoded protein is CASSLFGTGVSDTQYF.

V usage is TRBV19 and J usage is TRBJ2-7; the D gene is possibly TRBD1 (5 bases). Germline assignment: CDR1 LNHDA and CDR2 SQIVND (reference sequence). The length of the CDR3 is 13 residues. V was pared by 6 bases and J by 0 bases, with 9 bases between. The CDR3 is CASSEGVSYEQYF. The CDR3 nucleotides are TGTGCCAGTAGCGAAGGGGTCTCCTACGAGCAGTACTTC.

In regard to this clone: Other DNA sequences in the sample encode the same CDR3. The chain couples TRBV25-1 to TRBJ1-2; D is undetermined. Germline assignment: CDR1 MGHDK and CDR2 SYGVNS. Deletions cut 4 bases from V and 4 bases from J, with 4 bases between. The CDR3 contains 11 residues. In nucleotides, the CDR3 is TGTGCCAGCAGTGTAGGCTATGGCTACACCTTC. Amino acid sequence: CASSVGYGYTF.

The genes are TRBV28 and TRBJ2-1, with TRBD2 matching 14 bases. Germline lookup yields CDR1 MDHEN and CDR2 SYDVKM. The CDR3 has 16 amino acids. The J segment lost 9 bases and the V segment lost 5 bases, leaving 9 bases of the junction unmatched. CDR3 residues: CASSTDGTSGGREQFF. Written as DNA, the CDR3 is TGTGCCAGCAGTACCGACGGGACTAGCGGGGGCCGTGAGCAGTTCTTC.

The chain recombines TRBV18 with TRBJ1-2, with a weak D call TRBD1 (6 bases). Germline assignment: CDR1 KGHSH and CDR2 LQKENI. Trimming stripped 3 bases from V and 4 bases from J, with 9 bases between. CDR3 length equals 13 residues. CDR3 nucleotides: TGTGCCAGCTCACCTGGGGGCGCCTATGGCTACACCTTC. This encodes CASSPGGAYGYTF.

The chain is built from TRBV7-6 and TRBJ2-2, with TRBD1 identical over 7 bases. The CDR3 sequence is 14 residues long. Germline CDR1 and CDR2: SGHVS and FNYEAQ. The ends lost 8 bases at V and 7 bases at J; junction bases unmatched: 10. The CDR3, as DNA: TGTGCCAGCTTGGGGACAGCCTCCAGCGGGGAGCTGTTTTTT. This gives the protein CASLGTASSGELFF.

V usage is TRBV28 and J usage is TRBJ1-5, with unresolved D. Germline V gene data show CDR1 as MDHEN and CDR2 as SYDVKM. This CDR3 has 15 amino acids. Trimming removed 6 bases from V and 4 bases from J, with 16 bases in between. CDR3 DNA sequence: TGTGCCAGCAGCAAACGTGGGGAAGGGAATCAGCCCCAGCATTTT. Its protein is CASSKRGEGNQPQHF.

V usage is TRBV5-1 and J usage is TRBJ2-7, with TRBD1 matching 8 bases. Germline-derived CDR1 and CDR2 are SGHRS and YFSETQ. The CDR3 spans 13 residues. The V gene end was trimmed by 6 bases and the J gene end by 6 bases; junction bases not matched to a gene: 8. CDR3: CASTPTGVGEQYF. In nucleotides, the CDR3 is TGCGCCAGCACCCCGACAGGGGTAGGCGAGCAGTACTTC.

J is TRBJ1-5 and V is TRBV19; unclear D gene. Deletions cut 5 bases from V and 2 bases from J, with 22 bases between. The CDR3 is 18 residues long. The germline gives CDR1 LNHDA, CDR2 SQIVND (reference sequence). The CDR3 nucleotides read TGTGCCAGTAGTTCGCACCCGCAAACGAAAAAGCGCAATCAGCCCCAGCATTTT. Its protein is CASSSHPQTKKRNQPQHF.

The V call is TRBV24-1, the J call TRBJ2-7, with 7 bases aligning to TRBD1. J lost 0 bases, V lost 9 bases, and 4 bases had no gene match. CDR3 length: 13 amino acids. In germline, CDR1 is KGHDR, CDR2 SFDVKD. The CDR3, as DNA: TGTGCCACCCGCGGACAGGACTCCTACGAGCAGTACTTC. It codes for CATRGQDSYEQYF.

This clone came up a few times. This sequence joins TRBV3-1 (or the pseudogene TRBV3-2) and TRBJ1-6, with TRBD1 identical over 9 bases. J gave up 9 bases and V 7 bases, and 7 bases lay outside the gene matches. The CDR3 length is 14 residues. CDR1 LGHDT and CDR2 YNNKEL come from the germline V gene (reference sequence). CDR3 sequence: CASNRDREGSPLHF. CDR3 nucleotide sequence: TGTGCCAGCAATAGGGACAGGGAGGGTTCACCCCTCCACTTT.

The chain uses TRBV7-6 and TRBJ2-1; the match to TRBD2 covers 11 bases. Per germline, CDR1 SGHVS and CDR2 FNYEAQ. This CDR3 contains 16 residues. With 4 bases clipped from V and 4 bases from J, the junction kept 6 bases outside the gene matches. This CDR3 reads CASSSLGTSGYNEQFF. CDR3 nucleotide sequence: TGTGCCAGCAGCTCCCTAGGGACTAGCGGTTACAATGAGCAGTTCTTC.

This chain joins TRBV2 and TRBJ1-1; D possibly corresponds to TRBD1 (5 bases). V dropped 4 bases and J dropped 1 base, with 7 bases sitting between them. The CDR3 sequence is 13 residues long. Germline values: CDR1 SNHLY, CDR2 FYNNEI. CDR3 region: CASSGQWNTEAFF. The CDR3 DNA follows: TGTGCCAGCAGTGGACAGTGGAACACTGAAGCTTTCTTT. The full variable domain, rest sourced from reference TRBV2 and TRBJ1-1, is EPEVTQTPSHQVTQMGQEVILRCVPISNHLYFYWYRQILGQKVEFLVSFYNNEISEKSEIFDDQFSVERPDGSNFTLKIRSTKLEDSAMYFCASSGQWNTEAFFGQGTRLTVV.

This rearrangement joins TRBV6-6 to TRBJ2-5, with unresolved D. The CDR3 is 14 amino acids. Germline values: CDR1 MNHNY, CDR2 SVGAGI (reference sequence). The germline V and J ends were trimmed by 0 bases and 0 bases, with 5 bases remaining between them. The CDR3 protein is CASSYSFNQETQYF. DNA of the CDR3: TGTGCCAGCAGTTACTCGTTTAACCAAGAGACCCAGTACTTC.

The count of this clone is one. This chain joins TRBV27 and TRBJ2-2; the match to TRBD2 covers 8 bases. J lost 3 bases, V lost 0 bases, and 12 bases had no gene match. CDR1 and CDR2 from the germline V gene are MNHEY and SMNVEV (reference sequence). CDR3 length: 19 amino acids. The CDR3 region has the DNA TGTGCCAGCAGTTTATCCCCCGCTGATGTAGCGGGGTACACCGGGGAGCTGTTTTTT. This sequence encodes CASSLSPADVAGYTGELFF.